This TCR beta chain appears in the sequencing data of a study of blood T cells in healthy people across ages. For the second PCR, which ran for about 6 to 11 cycles, a sample-barcoded 5' primer and a J-beta primer mix were used. One entry per CDR3 protein, called by TCRdb with MiXCR from the 5' RACE reads. The sample shows roughly 1,000,000 distinct CDR3 sequences, less than 25% of them seen only once. V shed 5 bases and J 0 bases; nucleotides not matched to a gene: 16. Germline CDR1 SGHVS, CDR2 FNYEAQ. This CDR3 is 20 amino acids long. The same data also went into a second study, on T cells of mothers and their children.

This clonotype originated in a girl aged 2 to 9 in good health. What was sequenced was blood. The gene calls are TRBV7-6 and TRBJ2-5; 12 positions agree with TRBD2. The CDR3 spells CASSPTSGSFYEMYQETQYF. CDR3 DNA sequence: TGTGCCAGCAGCCCGACTAGCGGGAGTTTCTACGAAATGTACCAAGAGACCCAGTACTTC.